This TCR beta chain was sequenced for a study of shared clonotypes between healthy human individuals. Each sample came from a Caucasian adult donor living in Nashville, Tennessee. For this clone: The antigen remains unidentified.

Notes on the study in general: When naive CD4 clonotypes were compared across several donors, approximately 4.9% were shared.

Sequenced by immunoSEQ multiplex PCR; TCRdb stores in-frame clones only, minus some. The repertoire has some 2,500,000 clones, under 95% of them found once; the top ten carry more than 0.35%. The CDR3 loop spans 14 amino acids. The germline gives CDR1 SGHRS, CDR2 YFSETQ. Losses at the gene ends were 4 bases for V and 5 bases for J; bases not matched to a gene: 5. Sequencing was carried out using naive CD4+ T cells from PBMCs. Subset described: CD45RA+ positively selected. This chain uses TRBV5-1 with TRBJ1-5, with TRBD1 matching 8 bases. The TCR comes from a man aged 18 to 30 in good health. Some clones in this sample may be carry-over from other donors' samples. In DNA, the CDR3 is TGCGCCAGCAGCCGGACAGGGTTCGATCAGCCCCAGCATTTT. This gives the protein CASSRTGFDQPQHF.